The 3 T cell receptor beta chains reported below all come from one sample, sequenced in a study of blood T cell repertoires in COVID-19. TCRdb's table, derived via immunoSEQ multiplex PCR, lists solely in-frame clones and lacks some. The sample carries about 190,000 clones, approximately 91% recorded once. Input material: peripheral blood. The receptor source for this set is a man aged 35-49 years with acute or convalescent COVID-19.

The rearrangement links TRBV5-4 to TRBJ2-1; 15 bases align to TRBD2. The CDR3 sequence is 16 residues long. The germline V gene has CDR1 SGHNT and CDR2 YYREEE (reference sequence). With 4 bases clipped from V and 5 bases from J, the junction kept 4 bases outside the gene matches. CDR3 sequence reads: CASSLGLAGGHNEQFF. The CDR3 nucleotides read TGTGCCAGCAGCCTAGGACTAGCGGGGGGGCACAATGAGCAGTTCTTC. Looking up the rest from reference TRBV5-4 and TRBJ2-1 gives the full variable domain: ETGVTQSPTHLIKTRGQQVTLRCSSQSGHNTVSWYQQALGQGPQFIFQYYREEENGRGNFPPRFSGLQFPNYSSELNVNALELDDSALYLCASSLGLAGGHNEQFFGPGTRLTVL.

A single count supports this clone. This sequence joins TRBV30 and TRBJ1-5; D uncertain. Germline V lookup: CDR1 GTSNPN, CDR2 SVGIG (reference sequence). The ends were cut back, 2 bases at V and 5 bases at J, with 13 bases in the middle. This CDR3 has 14 residues. The CDR3 spells CAWSLTASDQPQHF. CDR3 DNA sequence: TGTGCCTGGAGTTTAACAGCCTCGGATCAGCCCCAGCATTTT.

The chain has TRBV12-3 or TRBV12-4 and TRBJ1-1; D gene unclear. Trimming stripped 7 bases from V and 6 bases from J, with 15 bases between. This CDR3 is built from 13 residues. The CDR3 loop is CASKLRLESEAFF. CDR3 coding DNA: TGTGCCAGCAAGCTCCGACTGGAATCTGAAGCTTTCTTT.